Below are 13 T cell receptor beta chains sequenced from a single sample in a study of cytomegalovirus exposure and HLA in healthy donors. Repertoires were generated with immunoSEQ multiplex PCR, while TCRdb's copy carries only in-frame clones and drops some. The sample lists approximately 210,000 clones, 86% seen once, with more than 1.4% in the top ten. Sequenced material: PBMCs. The receptors derive from a young woman in good health and CMV-seronegative.

The V gene is TRBV27, the J gene TRBJ1-1; D might be TRBD1 (6 bases). Germline V gives CDR1 MNHEY, CDR2 SMNVEV (reference sequence). The CDR3 has 17 residues. The germline V and J ends were trimmed by 4 bases and 6 bases, with 24 bases remaining between them. The CDR3 sequence is CASSYMGRVKKGAEAFF. Written as DNA, the CDR3 is TGTGCCAGCAGTTATATGGGGAGGGTGAAGAAGGGGGCTGAAGCTTTCTTT.

This chain connects TRBV4-2 to TRBJ1-2, with D perhaps TRBD1 (6 bases). The CDR3 consists of 14 residues. The V and J ends lost 2 bases and 4 bases respectively, with 11 bases between them. Germline V gene data show CDR1 as LGHNA and CDR2 as YNFKEQ. The CDR3 region is CASSQTGLGYGYTF. Here the CDR3 DNA reads TGTGCCAGCAGCCAAACAGGGTTGGGCTATGGCTACACCTTC.

The V and J genes are TRBV7-6 and TRBJ2-7, with 7 bases identical to TRBD1. The V segment lost 1 base and the J segment 5 bases; nucleotides outside the gene matches: 8. Germline V gene sequence: CDR1 SGHVS, CDR2 FNYEAQ. This CDR3 contains 15 residues. The chain's CDR3 is CASSLGYTGVDEQYF. CDR3 in DNA: TGTGCCAGCAGCTTAGGGTACACAGGGGTGGACGAGCAGTACTTC.

This rearrangement joins TRBV7-3 to TRBJ2-5; 8 nucleotides align to TRBD2. The CDR3 runs to 15 residues. V lost 1 base, J lost 5 bases, and 6 bases stayed unmatched. Germline V gives CDR1 SGHTA, CDR2 FQGTGA. CDR3 DNA sequence: TGTGCCAGCAGCTTAAAGGGACTAGAAGAGGAGACCCAGTACTTC. Translated: CASSLKGLEEETQYF.

The J gene is TRBJ2-7, the V gene TRBV19; D remains unclear. CDR1 LNHDA and CDR2 SQIVND come from the germline V gene (reference sequence). With 5 bases removed from V and 6 bases from J, the gap between germline ends came to 14 bases. CDR3 size: 13 residues. The CDR3 DNA reads as TGTGCCAGTAGTCCCGCCCCCCTAGGCGAGCAGTACTTC. It encodes CASSPAPLGEQYF.

This clone occurred a few times. This sequence joins TRBV12-2 and TRBJ2-2; the D call in the table, TRBD2, was not verified against the DNA. TRBV12-2 is classified as a pseudogene. This CDR3 region has 20 residues. The CDR3 is CASRSGTSGSGLESTGELFF. For the CDR3, the DNA is TGTGCAAGTCGCTCCGGGACTAGCGGGAGCGGTTTGGAGAGCACCGGGGAGCTGTTTTTT.

The chain links TRBV19 to TRBJ1-3; D remains ambiguous. Germline loops: CDR1 LNHDA, CDR2 SQIVND (reference sequence). The CDR3 sequence is 15 residues long. Trimming cost V 1 base and J 0 bases, with 7 bases left between them. This CDR3 reads CASSIVADSGNTIYF. As DNA, the CDR3 is TGTGCCAGTAGTATAGTGGCGGACTCTGGAAACACCATATATTTT.

The chain employs TRBV6-5 and TRBJ1-5; 10 nucleotides align to TRBD1. The germline V gene encodes CDR1 MNHEY and CDR2 SVGAGI. This CDR3 region has 13 residues. Germline trimming cut 6 bases from V and 9 bases from J; bases unmatched to any gene: 5. The CDR3 reads CASSRTGGGPQHF. The CDR3 DNA reads as TGTGCCAGCAGCCGGACAGGGGGTGGGCCCCAGCATTTT.

The V and J genes are TRBV9 and TRBJ1-4; 9 positions match TRBD1. V lost 6 bases and J lost 4; bases outside the gene matches: 7. Per germline, CDR1 SGDLS and CDR2 YYNGEE. The CDR3 is made up of 15 amino acids. The CDR3 loop is CASTPGQGFNEKLFF. CDR3 sequence (DNA): TGTGCCAGCACACCGGGACAGGGTTTTAATGAAAAACTGTTTTTT.

The gene calls are TRBV5-4 and TRBJ2-1; possibly TRBD1 for D (5 bases). V lost 5 bases, J lost 0 bases, and 15 bases lay in between. CDR3 length: 16 amino acids. Germline V lookup: CDR1 SGHNT, CDR2 YYREEE (reference sequence). The CDR3 sequence: CASSEVGHSSYNEQFF. The CDR3 DNA reads TGTGCCAGCAGTGAGGTTGGACATTCCTCCTACAATGAGCAGTTCTTC.

The chain combines TRBV6-6 with TRBJ2-1; no clear D. V was cut by 1 base and J by 6 bases, with 4 bases left in between. Germline lookup yields CDR1 MNHNY and CDR2 SVGAGI (reference sequence). CDR3 length equals 12 residues. The CDR3 DNA sequence: TGTGCCAGCAGTTACTTCGGCAATGAGCAGTTCTTC. This encodes CASSYFGNEQFF.

V and J are TRBV5-1 and TRBJ2-3; D perhaps matches TRBD2 (6 bases). The CDR3 has 15 amino acids. Germline V gene sequence: CDR1 SGHRS, CDR2 YFSETQ. V dropped 2 bases and J dropped 0 bases, with 10 bases sitting between them. The DNA of the CDR3 is TGCGCCAGCAGCTTTTATGGGGGGAGCACAGATACGCAGTATTTT. Translation gives CASSFYGGSTDTQYF.

The V call is TRBV9, the J call TRBJ1-1; 10 bases are shared with TRBD1. V lost 3 bases, J lost 6 bases, and 11 bases stayed unmatched. The V gene's germline CDR1 is SGDLS and CDR2 YYNGEE. The CDR3 is 16 amino acids. The CDR3 DNA sequence: TGTGCCAGCAGCGAACCAAGACAGGGGGCGGGGGCTGAAGCTTTCTTT. It yields the protein CASSEPRQGAGAEAFF.